This TCR beta chain is drawn from a study of blood T cell repertoires in COVID-19. Profiling relied on immunoSEQ multiplex PCR, and the TCRdb table lists in-frame clones only, not all of them. Of under 300,000 clones listed, about nine tenths are singletons. The table lists this clone with a few counts. Sequenced material: PBMCs or T cells enriched from blood (not recorded which). The sequence derives from a woman in her forties with acute COVID-19.

In nucleotides, the CDR3 is TGCGCCAGCAGCTTTGGACTAGCGGGGCCGTCCTACAATGAGCAGTTCTTC. Encoded protein: CASSFGLAGPSYNEQFF. The gene calls are TRBV5-1 and TRBJ2-1, with 12 bases lining up with TRBD2. Germline loops: CDR1 SGHRS, CDR2 YFSETQ. With V trimmed by 2 bases and J by 1 base, 4 bases remained unmatched. The CDR3 sequence is 17 residues long.